This T cell receptor beta chain was captured by sequencing in a study of immune cell composition in non-small cell lung cancer. Normal lung sampling was at least 3 cm from the tumour, as distant as possible. Study-level findings and limits: Around four fifths of squamous and around 34% of adenocarcinoma cases had tumour-associated clones >0.5%.

TCRdb's copy holds only in-frame clones and misses some; the assay was immunoSEQ multiplex PCR. The sample holds 6,500 to 8,000 clones, approximately 84% seen once. Concerning this clone: Its matching antigen is unknown.

Sequenced: non-adjacent lung tissue. The clonotype was recovered from a human donor with non-small cell lung cancer.

CDR3 sequence: CASAYAKTQYF. CDR3 sequence (DNA): TGTGCCAGTGCTTACGCAAAGACCCAGTACTTC. V usage is TRBV2 and J usage is TRBJ2-5; D ambiguous. The V end was cut by 9 bases, the J end by 6 bases, with 11 bases between. Germline V gene data show CDR1 as SNHLY and CDR2 as FYNNEI. CDR3 length: 11 amino acids.